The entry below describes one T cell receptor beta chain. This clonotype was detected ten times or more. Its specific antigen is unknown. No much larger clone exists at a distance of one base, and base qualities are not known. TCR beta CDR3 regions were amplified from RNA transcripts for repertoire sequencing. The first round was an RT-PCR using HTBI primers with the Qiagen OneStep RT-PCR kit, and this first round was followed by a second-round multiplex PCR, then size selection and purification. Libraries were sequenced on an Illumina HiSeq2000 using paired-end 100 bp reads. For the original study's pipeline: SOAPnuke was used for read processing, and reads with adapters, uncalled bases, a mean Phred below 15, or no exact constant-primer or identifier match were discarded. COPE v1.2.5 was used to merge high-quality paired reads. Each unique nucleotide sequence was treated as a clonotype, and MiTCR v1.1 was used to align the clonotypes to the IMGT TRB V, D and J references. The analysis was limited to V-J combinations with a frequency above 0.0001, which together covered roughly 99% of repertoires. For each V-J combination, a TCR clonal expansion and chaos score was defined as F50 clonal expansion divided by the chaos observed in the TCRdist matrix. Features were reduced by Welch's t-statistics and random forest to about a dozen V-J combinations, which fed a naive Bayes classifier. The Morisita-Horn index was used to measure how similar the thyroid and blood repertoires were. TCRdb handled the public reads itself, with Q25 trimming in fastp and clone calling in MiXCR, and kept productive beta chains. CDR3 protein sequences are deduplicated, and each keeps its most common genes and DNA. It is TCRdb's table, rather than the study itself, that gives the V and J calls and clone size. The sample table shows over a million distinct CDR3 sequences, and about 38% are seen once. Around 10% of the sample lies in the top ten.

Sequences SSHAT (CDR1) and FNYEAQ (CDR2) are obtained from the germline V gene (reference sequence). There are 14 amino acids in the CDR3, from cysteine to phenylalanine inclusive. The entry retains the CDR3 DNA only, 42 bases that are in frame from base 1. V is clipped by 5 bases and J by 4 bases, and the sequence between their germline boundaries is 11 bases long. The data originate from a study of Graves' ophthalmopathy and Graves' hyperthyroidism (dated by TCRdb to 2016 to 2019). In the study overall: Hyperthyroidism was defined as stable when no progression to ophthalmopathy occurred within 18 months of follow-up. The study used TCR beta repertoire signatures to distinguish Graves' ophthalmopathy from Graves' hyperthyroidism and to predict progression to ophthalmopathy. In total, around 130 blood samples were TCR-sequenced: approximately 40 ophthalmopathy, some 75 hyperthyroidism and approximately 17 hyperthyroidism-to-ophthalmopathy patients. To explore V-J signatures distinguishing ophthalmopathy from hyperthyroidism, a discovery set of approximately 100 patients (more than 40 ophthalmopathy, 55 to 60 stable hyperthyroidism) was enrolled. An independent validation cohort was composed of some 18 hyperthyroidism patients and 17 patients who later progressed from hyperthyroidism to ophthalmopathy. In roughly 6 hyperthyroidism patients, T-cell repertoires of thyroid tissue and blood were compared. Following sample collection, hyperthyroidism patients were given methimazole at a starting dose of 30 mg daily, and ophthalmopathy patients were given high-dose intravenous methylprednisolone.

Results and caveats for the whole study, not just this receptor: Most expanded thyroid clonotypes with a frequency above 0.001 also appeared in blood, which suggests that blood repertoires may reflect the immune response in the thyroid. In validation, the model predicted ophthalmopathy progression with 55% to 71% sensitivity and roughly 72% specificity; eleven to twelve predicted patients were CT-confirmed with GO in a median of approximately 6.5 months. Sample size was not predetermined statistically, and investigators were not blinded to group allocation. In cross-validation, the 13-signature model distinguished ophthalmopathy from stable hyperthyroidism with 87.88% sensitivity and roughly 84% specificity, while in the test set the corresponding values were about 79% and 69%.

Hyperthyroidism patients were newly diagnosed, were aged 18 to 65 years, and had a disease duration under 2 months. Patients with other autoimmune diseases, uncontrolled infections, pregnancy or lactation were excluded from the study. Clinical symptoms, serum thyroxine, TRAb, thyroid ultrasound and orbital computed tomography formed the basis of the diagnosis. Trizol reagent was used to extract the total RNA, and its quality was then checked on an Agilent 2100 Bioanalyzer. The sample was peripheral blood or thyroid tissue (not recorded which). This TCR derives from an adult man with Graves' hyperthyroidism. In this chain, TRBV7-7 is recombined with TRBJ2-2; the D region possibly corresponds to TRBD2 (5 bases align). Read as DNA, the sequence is TGTGCCAGCAGCCTATTTGGGAGCACCGGGGAGCTGTTTTTT. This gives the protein CASSLFGSTGELFF. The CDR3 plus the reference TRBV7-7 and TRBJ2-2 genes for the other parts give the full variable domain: GAGVSQSPRYKVTKRGQDVTLRCDPISSHATLYWYQQALGQGPEFLTYFNYEAQPDKSGLPSDRFSAERPEGSISTLTIQRTEQRDSAMYRCASSLFGSTGELFFGEGSRLTVL.